These T cell receptor beta chains were read from a single sample in a study of T cell repertoires in cytomegalovirus infection. TCRdb analysed the reads with MiXCR anew, one entry per CDR3 protein. This sample has some 700,000 distinct CDR3 sequences, with 35% to 45% found just once. The sample consisted of PBMCs. Receptor source: a human donor in good health (CMV status not recorded). Some clones in this sample may be carry-over from other donors' samples. Each CDR3 is given with its conserved first and last residue. A D gene is named only where the DNA matches it firmly. The size entry is marked missing in some rows and otherwise reads once, few, many or a size class.

-,-,TRBV27,TRBJ2-7,CASSQKIDSYEQYF,TGTGCCAGCAGTCAAAAAATAGACTCCTACGAGCAGTACTTC
-,-,TRBV5-5,TRBJ2-3,CASSLDVGPGGTDTQYF,-
TRBD2,-,TRBV7-9,TRBJ2-5,CASSFGPSGSGETQYF,TGTGCCAGCAGCTTTGGTCCTAGCGGGAGTGGGGAGACCCAGTACTTC
TRBD1,few,TRBV7-3,TRBJ1-5,CASSCGQVKNYSNQPQHF,TGTGCCAGCAGCTGCGGACAGGTAAAAAATTATAGCAATCAGCCCCAGCATTTT
-,-,TRBV12-3/TRBV12-4,TRBJ1-5,CASRSGGLAGQPQHF,TGTGCCAGCAGATCAGGAGGTTTGGCCGGTCAGCCCCAGCATTTT
TRBD2,few,TRBV6-6,TRBJ2-7,CASSYGERGQEQYF,TGTGCCAGCAGTTACGGTGAGCGGGGGCAGGAGCAGTACTTC
TRBD1,few,TRBV12-3/TRBV12-4,TRBJ1-5,CASRPTGVNQPQHF,TGTGCCAGCAGGCCCACAGGGGTAAATCAGCCCCAGCATTTT
-,many,TRBV7-9,TRBJ1-4,CASSLQGSPEKLFF,TGTGCCAGCAGCTTGCAGGGGTCACCCGAAAAACTGTTTTTT
TRBD1,-,TRBV12-3/TRBV12-4,TRBJ1-1,CASSLGHRGPEAFF,TGTGCCAGCAGTTTAGGCCACAGGGGACCTGAAGCTTTCTTT
-,-,TRBV5-1,TRBJ1-1,CASSLVGSKNTEAFF,TGCGCCAGCAGCTTGGTGGGCAGCAAGAACACTGAAGCTTTCTTT
-,-,TRBV6-4,TRBJ1-5,CASSPTWDGHNQPQHF,TGTGCTAGCAGCCCGACGTGGGACGGACACAATCAGCCCCAGCATTTT
TRBD1,-,TRBV29-1,TRBJ2-7,CSVERTGFGEQYF,TGCAGCGTTGAAAGGACAGGGTTTGGAGAGCAGTACTTC
-,-,TRBV18,TRBJ2-7,CASSITRGAYEQYF,TGTGCCAGCTCTATTACAAGGGGGGCCTACGAGCAGTACTTC
-,-,TRBV18,TRBJ2-3,CASSPPRTSTDTQYF,TGTGCCAGCTCACCACCTAGGACTAGCACAGATACGCAGTATTTT
-,few,TRBV7-6,TRBJ1-3,CASSLRSGSSGNTIYF,TGTGCCAGCAGCTTAAGGTCGGGCAGCTCTGGAAACACCATATATTTT
-,-,TRBV20-1,TRBJ1-2,CSARDSGDGYTF,TGCAGTGCTAGAGATTCAGGGGATGGCTACACCTTC
TRBD1,-,TRBV20-1,TRBJ2-5,CSGTGVRETQYF,TGCAGCGGGACAGGGGTGCGAGAGACCCAGTACTTC
-,few,TRBV20-1,TRBJ2-5,CSEGPQETQYF,TGCAGTGAGGGGCCTCAAGAGACCCAGTACTTC
TRBD2,-,TRBV7-8,TRBJ2-2,CASSLERLAGAGGVLFF,TGTGCCAGCAGCTTAGAGAGGCTAGCGGGAGCGGGCGGGGTGCTGTTTTTT
-,-,TRBV20-1,TRBJ2-1,CSARDVAGQGSYNEQFF,TGCAGTGCTAGAGATGTAGCCGGGCAAGGCTCCTACAATGAGCAGTTCTTC
-,few,TRBV6-4,TRBJ1-2,CASHWRDGQSYGYTF,TGTGCCAGCCATTGGAGGGATGGACAGAGTTATGGCTACACCTTC
-,-,TRBV19,TRBJ2-5,CASSEEGWKGETQYF,TGTGCCAGTAGTGAAGAGGGGTGGAAAGGAGAGACCCAGTACTTC
TRBD2,few,TRBV28,TRBJ2-3,CASRGGLAGDTQYF,TGTGCCAGCAGAGGGGGACTAGCGGGAGATACGCAGTATTTT
TRBD2,few,TRBV20-1,TRBJ2-7,CSASKRGLYEQYF,TGCAGTGCTAGCAAGCGGGGTCTCTACGAGCAGTACTTC
TRBD1,-,TRBV4-1,TRBJ1-1,CASSPAGQGHTEAFF,TGCGCCAGCAGCCCAGCGGGACAGGGGCACACTGAAGCTTTCTTT
-,many,TRBV7-2,TRBJ2-3,CASSLEGGFSTDTQYF,TGTGCCAGCAGCTTAGAGGGTGGCTTTAGCACAGATACGCAGTATTTT
-,-,TRBV11-2,TRBJ2-3,CSSSLVDPATDTQYF,TGTTCCAGCAGCTTGGTTGACCCAGCCACAGATACGCAGTATTTT
-,-,TRBV29-1,TRBJ2-1,CSVGRGRYNEQFF,TGCAGCGTTGGGCGGGGACGGTACAATGAGCAGTTCTTC
-,-,TRBV12-3/TRBV12-4,TRBJ1-5,CASSPTLRDTNQPQHF,TGTGCCAGCAGCCCCACACTCCGGGACACCAATCAGCCCCAGCATTTT
TRBD2,few,TRBV20-1,TRBJ2-2,CSAKRGSTGELFF,TGCAGTGCTAAGCGGGGATCCACCGGGGAGCTGTTTTTT
TRBD2,few,TRBV20-1,TRBJ2-1,CSASSSGSFNEQFF,TGCAGTGCTAGTAGTAGCGGGAGTTTCAATGAGCAGTTCTTC
TRBD2,-,TRBV6-5,TRBJ2-7,CASSISGARHSYEQYF,TGTGCCAGCAGCATCAGCGGGGCGCGACACTCCTACGAGCAGTACTTC
-,-,TRBV12-3/TRBV12-4,TRBJ2-5,CASTRVQETQYF,TGTGCCAGCACCCGGGTCCAAGAGACCCAGTACTTC
-,-,TRBV10-2,TRBJ2-7,CASSQRPAYEQYF,TGCGCCAGCAGTCAGCGCCCCGCCTACGAGCAGTACTTC
TRBD1,-,TRBV28,TRBJ2-7,CASHGQGSYEQYF,TGTGCCAGCCACGGACAGGGCTCCTACGAGCAGTACTTC
-,-,TRBV28,TRBJ1-1,CASSGLRRGTEAFF,TGTGCCAGCAGTGGCTTGAGGAGAGGCACTGAAGCTTTCTTT
TRBD2,many,TRBV7-6,TRBJ2-2,CASSLVGLAKIGELFF,TGTGCCAGCAGCTTAGTGGGACTAGCTAAGATCGGGGAGCTGTTTTTT
TRBD1,once,TRBV20-1,TRBJ2-4,CSAADRDDGIQYF,TGCAGTGCAGCAGACAGGGATGATGGCATTCAGTACTTC
-,few,TRBV7-9,TRBJ2-2,CASSFGDGLTGELFF,TGTGCCAGCAGCTTCGGGGACGGCCTCACCGGGGAGCTGTTTTTT